This T cell receptor beta chain was obtained from a study of post-analysis software for immune sequencing data. Study information: The cohort encompassed relapsing-remitting, secondary progressive and progressive-relapsing multiple sclerosis disease courses.

CDR1 SGHRS and CDR2 YFSETQ come from the germline V gene. V was pared by 0 bases and J by 8 bases, with 4 bases of the junction left unmatched. The length of the CDR3 is 14 residues. Study observations and caveats: Five or six TRBV segments, TRBV5-6, TRBV5-1 and TRBV20-1 among them, were found more frequent in patients than controls. Among multiple sclerosis patients, normalized Chao1 diversity was significantly below that of controls.

Turning to this clonotype: Its antigen is unknown.

TCR beta libraries were prepared from cDNA with unique molecular identifiers. From around 0.96 to 9.9 million T cells, hundreds of thousands of cDNA molecules were obtained. TCRdb used MiXCR to reprocess the PCR reads, holding one entry per CDR3 protein. The data contain about 460,000 distinct CDR3 sequences, under 55% of them singletons. The rearrangement links TRBV5-1 to TRBJ1-2; 10 bases map to TRBD1. This clonotype originated in a girl aged 10 to 17 with multiple sclerosis. Sequenced material: blood. This CDR3 reads CASSLGMTGGGYTF. The CDR3 DNA follows: TGCGCCAGCAGCTTGGGCATGACAGGGGGCGGCTACACCTTC.